This T cell receptor beta chain was found in a study of identical twins. Each CDR3 protein is one row after TCRdb ran MiXCR on the 5' RACE reads. This sample has fewer than 900,000 distinct CDR3 sequences; 21% occur once, and the top ten carry approximately 4.3%. Study-wide results and limits: Out-of-frame alpha sequences shared by twins showed excess low generation probability.

This clonotype was recorded a few times. Its antigen is still unknown. Germline CDR1 reads DFQATT; CDR2 reads SNEGSKA (reference sequence). The germline V and J ends were trimmed by 3 bases and 4 bases, with 16 bases remaining between them. The CDR3 contains 14 residues. The sample was also linked to a second study, of T cells expressing NK-cell markers.

The source is a woman between 18 and 29 years old in good health. The chain recombines TRBV20-1 with TRBJ2-7; perhaps TRBD2 as D (6 bases). Material for sequencing was PBMCs. CDR3 loop: CSASGTAGIYEQYF. CDR3 bases: TGCAGTGCTAGCGGGACTGCTGGAATATACGAGCAGTACTTC.